This T cell receptor beta chain appears in the sequencing data of a study of T cell repertoires in cytomegalovirus infection. The CDR3 sequence is 11 residues long. Trimming took off 10 bases at V and 3 bases at J, with 9 bases between the two ends. The germline CDR1 and CDR2 sequences are SGHVS and FNYEAQ. In the case of this clonotype: What it binds is unknown.

TCRdb redid the calling of the reads with MiXCR, one entry per CDR3 protein. Of about half a million distinct CDR3 sequences in the sample, around a third are singletons; the top ten hold around a sixth. The rearrangement links TRBV7-6 to TRBJ1-2; D ambiguous. This receptor was identified in a human donor in good health (CMV status not recorded). Some clones in this sample may be carry-over from other donors' samples. The input for sequencing was cultured PBMCs, taken from culture after CMV antigen stimulation. The CDR3 reads CAKPKDYGYTF. The CDR3 nucleotides are TGTGCCAAACCGAAGGACTATGGCTACACCTTC.